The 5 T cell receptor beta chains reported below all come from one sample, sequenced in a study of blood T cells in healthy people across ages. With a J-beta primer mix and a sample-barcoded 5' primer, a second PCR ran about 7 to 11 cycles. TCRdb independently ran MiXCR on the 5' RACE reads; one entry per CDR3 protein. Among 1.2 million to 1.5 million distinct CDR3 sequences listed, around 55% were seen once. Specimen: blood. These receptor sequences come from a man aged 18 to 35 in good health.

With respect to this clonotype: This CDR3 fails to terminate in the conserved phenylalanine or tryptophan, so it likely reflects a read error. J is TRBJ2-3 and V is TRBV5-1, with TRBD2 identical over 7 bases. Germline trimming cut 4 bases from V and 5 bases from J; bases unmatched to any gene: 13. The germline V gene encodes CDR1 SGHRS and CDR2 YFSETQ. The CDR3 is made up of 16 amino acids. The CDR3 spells CASSPTDAGDKDTQYL. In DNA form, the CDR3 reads TGCGCCAGCAGCCCGACGGACGCGGGAGACAAAGATACGCAGTATCTT.

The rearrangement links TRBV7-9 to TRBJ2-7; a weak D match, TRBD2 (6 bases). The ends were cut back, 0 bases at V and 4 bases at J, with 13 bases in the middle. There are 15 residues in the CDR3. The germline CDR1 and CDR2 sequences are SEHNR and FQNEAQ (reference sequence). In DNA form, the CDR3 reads TGTGCCAGCAGCTTAGCTGGAGGGGTTGGGTACGAGCAGTACTTC. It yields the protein CASSLAGGVGYEQYF.

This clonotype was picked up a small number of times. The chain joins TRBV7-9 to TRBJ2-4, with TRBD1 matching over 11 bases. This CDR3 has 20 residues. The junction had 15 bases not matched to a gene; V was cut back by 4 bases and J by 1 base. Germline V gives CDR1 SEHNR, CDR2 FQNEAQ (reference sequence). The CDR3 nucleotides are TGTGCCAGCAGCTCCATCCCCGGGACAGGGGGACGATCGGCCAAAAACATTCAGTACTTC. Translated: CASSSIPGTGGRSAKNIQYF.

The CDR3 coding sequence is TGCAGTGCTAGATTAGCAGGGGGTTTTGGTGAGACCCAGTACTTC. This gives the protein CSARLAGGFGETQYF. The chain has TRBV20-1 and TRBJ2-5, with 7 nucleotides matching TRBD1. The CDR3 is made up of 15 amino acids. V dropped 2 bases and J dropped 5; count of bases not matched to a gene: 11. Germline CDR1 and CDR2: DFQATT and SNEGSKA (reference sequence).

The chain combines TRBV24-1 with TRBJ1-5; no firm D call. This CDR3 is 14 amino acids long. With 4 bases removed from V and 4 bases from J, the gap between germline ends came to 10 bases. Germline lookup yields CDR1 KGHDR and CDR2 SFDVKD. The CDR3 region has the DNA TGTGCCACCAGTGACCAGAGAGGTAATCAGCCCCAGCATTTT. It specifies CATSDQRGNQPQHF.